A selection of T cell receptor beta chains follows, all from one sample in a study of T cell responses to AZD1222 COVID-19 vaccine. The method was immunoSEQ multiplex PCR; TCRdb's version includes in-frame clones alone and lacks a portion of them. The repertoire holds more than 75,000 clones, with approximately 83% as singletons. The sample consisted of peripheral blood, taken 28 days after the second AZD1222 dose. The receptors were sampled from an adult who received the AZD1222 COVID-19 vaccine. Both conserved end residues are part of each CDR3. Each record gives: J gene, D gene, V gene, clone size, CDR3 protein, CDR3 DNA. A D gene is named only where the DNA matches it firmly. For some rows the clone size is stated as once, few or many, or as a class when expanded; others skip it.

J gene: TRBJ1-3
D gene: NA
V gene: TRBV23-1
clone size: NA
CDR3 protein: CASKGKESGNTIYF
CDR3 DNA: TGCGCATCGAAAGGGAAAGAGTCTGGAAACACCATATATTTT

J gene: TRBJ1-1
D gene: TRBD1
V gene: TRBV2
clone size: few
CDR3 protein: CASSEGAARAFF
CDR3 DNA: TGTGCCAGCAGCGAGGGGGCGGCACGGGCTTTCTTT

J gene: TRBJ2-6
D gene: TRBD1
V gene: TRBV11-2
clone size: NA
CDR3 protein: CASRQGSGANVLTF
CDR3 DNA: TGTGCCAGCAGACAGGGGTCCGGGGCCAACGTCCTGACTTTC

J gene: TRBJ2-5
D gene: NA
V gene: TRBV28
clone size: NA
CDR3 protein: CASNFKWGGFNQETQYF
CDR3 DNA: TGTGCCAGCAATTTCAAGTGGGGGGGCTTCAACCAAGAGACCCAGTACTTC

J gene: TRBJ1-2
D gene: NA
V gene: TRBV24-1
clone size: NA
CDR3 protein: CATSPGGANYGYTF
CDR3 DNA: TGTGCCACATCCCCCGGGGGGGCGAACTATGGCTACACCTTC

J gene: TRBJ1-4
D gene: NA
V gene: TRBV4-1
clone size: NA
CDR3 protein: CASAQGWADEKLFF
CDR3 DNA: TGCGCCAGCGCGCAGGGATGGGCGGATGAAAAACTGTTTTTT

J gene: TRBJ2-7
D gene: NA
V gene: TRBV30
clone size: NA
CDR3 protein: CAWTPKGSYEQYF
CDR3 DNA: TGTGCCTGGACCCCGAAGGGCTCCTACGAGCAGTACTTC

J gene: TRBJ2-5
D gene: TRBD1
V gene: TRBV7-9
clone size: NA
CDR3 protein: CASSRGTGQYQETQYF
CDR3 DNA: TGTGCCAGCAGCCGGGGGACAGGGCAGTACCAAGAGACCCAGTACTTC

J gene: TRBJ2-5
D gene: NA
V gene: TRBV5-1
clone size: NA
CDR3 protein: CASSPGVGETQYF
CDR3 DNA: TGCGCCAGCAGTCCGGGAGTGGGAGAGACCCAGTACTTC

J gene: TRBJ1-2
D gene: NA
V gene: TRBV25-1
clone size: NA
CDR3 protein: CASSDPGQLYGYTF
CDR3 DNA: TGTGCCAGCAGTGACCCAGGACAGCTCTATGGCTACACCTTC

J gene: TRBJ1-6
D gene: NA
V gene: TRBV2
clone size: NA
CDR3 protein: CASTVGTLYNSPLHF
CDR3 DNA: TGTGCCAGCACCGTAGGGACCCTCTATAATTCACCCCTCCACTTT

J gene: TRBJ2-2
D gene: TRBD2
V gene: TRBV24-1
clone size: NA
CDR3 protein: CATGGGLAGVGTGELFF
CDR3 DNA: TGTGCCACCGGCGGGGGACTAGCGGGAGTAGGGACCGGGGAGCTGTTTTTT

J gene: TRBJ1-5
D gene: NA
V gene: TRBV4-3
clone size: NA
CDR3 protein: CASSQEVGYQPQHF
CDR3 DNA: TGCGCCAGCAGCCAAGAAGTAGGGTATCAGCCCCAGCATTTT

J gene: TRBJ1-1
D gene: NA
V gene: TRBV3-1/TRBV3-2
clone size: once
CDR3 protein: CASSQTALNTEAFF
CDR3 DNA: TGTGCCAGCAGCCAAACAGCGTTGAACACTGAAGCTTTCTTT

J gene: TRBJ2-3
D gene: NA
V gene: TRBV11-2
clone size: NA
CDR3 protein: CASSLAASGDTQYF
CDR3 DNA: TGTGCCAGCAGCTTAGCCGCGTCAGGGGATACGCAGTATTTT

J gene: TRBJ2-7
D gene: TRBD2
V gene: TRBV30
clone size: few
CDR3 protein: CARSGRESYEQYF
CDR3 DNA: TGTGCCAGGAGCGGGAGGGAGTCCTACGAGCAGTACTTC

J gene: TRBJ1-6
D gene: TRBD1
V gene: TRBV28
clone size: NA
CDR3 protein: CASSLPWRTGGFYSPLHF
CDR3 DNA: TGTGCCAGCAGTCTACCCTGGCGGACAGGGGGCTTCTATTCACCCCTCCACTTT

J gene: TRBJ1-5
D gene: TRBD1
V gene: TRBV6-5
clone size: NA
CDR3 protein: CASSLDRGGQPQHF
CDR3 DNA: TGTGCCAGCAGTCTGGACAGGGGAGGGCAGCCCCAGCATTTT

J gene: TRBJ2-2
D gene: NA
V gene: TRBV25-1
clone size: NA
CDR3 protein: CASSELGRETGELFF
CDR3 DNA: TGTGCCAGCAGTGAATTGGGCAGGGAGACCGGGGAGCTGTTTTTT

J gene: TRBJ2-6
D gene: NA
V gene: TRBV27
clone size: NA
CDR3 protein: CASSFVQGSGANVLTF
CDR3 DNA: TGTGCCAGCAGTTTCGTACAGGGCTCTGGGGCCAACGTCCTGACTTTC

J gene: TRBJ2-3
D gene: NA
V gene: TRBV28
clone size: once
CDR3 protein: CASSRRRDPLADTQYF
CDR3 DNA: TGTGCCAGCAGCAGAAGGCGGGACCCCCTGGCGGATACGCAGTATTTT

J gene: TRBJ2-1
D gene: TRBD2
V gene: TRBV7-9
clone size: NA
CDR3 protein: CASHRPGLAGSNEQFF
CDR3 DNA: TGTGCCAGTCATCGTCCGGGACTAGCGGGATCCAATGAGCAGTTCTTC

J gene: TRBJ1-6
D gene: NA
V gene: TRBV28
clone size: NA
CDR3 protein: CASSLSKGSPLHF
CDR3 DNA: TGTGCCAGCAGTTTATCGAAGGGTTCACCCCTCCACTTT

J gene: TRBJ2-2
D gene: TRBD1
V gene: TRBV5-1
clone size: NA
CDR3 protein: CASSEQGAVGTGELFF
CDR3 DNA: TGCGCCAGCAGCGAACAGGGGGCGGTGGGCACCGGGGAGCTGTTTTTT

J gene: TRBJ2-1
D gene: NA
V gene: TRBV11-3
clone size: NA
CDR3 protein: CASSSETGNEQFF
CDR3 DNA: TGTGCCAGCAGCTCTGAAACTGGGAATGAGCAGTTCTTC

J gene: TRBJ2-3
D gene: NA
V gene: TRBV7-2
clone size: NA
CDR3 protein: CASSLTGPKDTQYF
CDR3 DNA: TGTGCCAGCAGCTTAACGGGGCCGAAAGATACGCAGTATTTT

J gene: TRBJ2-7
D gene: TRBD2
V gene: TRBV6-4
clone size: few
CDR3 protein: CASSVTSGSYEQYF
CDR3 DNA: TGTGCCAGCAGTGTTACTAGCGGATCCTACGAGCAGTACTTC

J gene: TRBJ1-2
D gene: NA
V gene: TRBV9
clone size: NA
CDR3 protein: CASSVAGAPNYGYTF
CDR3 DNA: TGTGCCAGCAGCGTAGCTGGGGCTCCTAACTATGGCTACACCTTC

J gene: TRBJ2-3
D gene: NA
V gene: TRBV29-1
clone size: NA
CDR3 protein: CSQISGTSRFDTQYF
CDR3 DNA: TGCAGCCAAATATCCGGGACTTCCCGCTTCGACACGCAGTATTTT

J gene: TRBJ2-7
D gene: NA
V gene: TRBV6-5
clone size: NA
CDR3 protein: CASSYSRDNYEQYF
CDR3 DNA: TGTGCCAGCAGTTACTCGAGGGATAACTACGAGCAGTACTTC

J gene: TRBJ1-5
D gene: NA
V gene: TRBV28
clone size: NA
CDR3 protein: CASRGVSNQPQHF
CDR3 DNA: TGTGCCAGCAGAGGGGTTAGCAATCAGCCCCAGCATTTT

J gene: TRBJ2-3
D gene: TRBD2
V gene: TRBV4-2
clone size: NA
CDR3 protein: CASSQIGNMLADTDTQYF
CDR3 DNA: TGTGCCAGCAGCCAAATAGGTAATATGCTAGCGGATACAGATACGCAGTATTTT

J gene: TRBJ1-4
D gene: NA
V gene: TRBV7-9
clone size: NA
CDR3 protein: CASSIGGATNEKLFF
CDR3 DNA: TGTGCCAGCAGCATTGGGGGGGCAACTAATGAAAAACTGTTTTTT